This paragraph reports one T cell receptor beta chain. The table came from immunoSEQ multiplex PCR; TCRdb's copy has only in-frame clones and leaves some out. Of about 31,000 clones listed, 87% are singletons. This sample was taken from a study of T cell changes during pregnancy in multiple sclerosis. Trimming cost V 3 bases and J 1 base, with 9 bases left between them. The CDR3 has 14 residues. Germline CDR1 reads MNHEY; CDR2 reads SMNVEV (reference sequence). Sample: CD8+ T cells from peripheral blood mononuclear cells, taken before pregnancy. This receptor was taken from a female donor with multiple sclerosis, enrolled in a pregnancy study. The gene calls are TRBV27 and TRBJ1-1; D not certain. The CDR3 DNA is TGTGCCAGCAGTTTCGCGCACCAGAACACTGAAGCTTTCTTT. It encodes CASSFAHQNTEAFF.